The 31 T cell receptor beta chains reported below all come from one sample, sequenced in a study of T cell changes during pregnancy in multiple sclerosis. Here immunoSEQ multiplex PCR was the method, and the copy in TCRdb shows in-frame clones only, minus some. This table has some 37,000 clones, 89% appearing once. The material sequenced was CD8+ T cells from peripheral blood mononuclear cells, taken in the third trimester of pregnancy. The origin of the receptors is a female donor with multiple sclerosis, enrolled in a pregnancy study.

The rearrangement joins TRBV5-1 to TRBJ1-2, with unresolved D. Between the trimmed V and J ends, which lost 4 bases and 9 bases, there was a span of 13 bases. The CDR3 spans 12 residues. CDR1 and CDR2 from the germline V gene are SGHRS and YFSETQ. The CDR3 is CASSLLGSSYTF. The DNA of the CDR3 is TGCGCCAGCAGCCTCCTCGGGTCTAGCTACACCTTC.

The gene calls are TRBV19 and TRBJ1-5, with D possibly being TRBD1 (6 bases). This CDR3 is 13 amino acids long. The V end lost 4 bases, the J end lost 3 bases, and 7 bases lay between the germline ends. Germline assignment: CDR1 LNHDA and CDR2 SQIVND (reference sequence). Written as DNA, the CDR3 is TGTGCCAGTAGTAGGGGGCCCAATCAGCCCCAGCATTTT. Its protein product is CASSRGPNQPQHF.

This clone was counted once. CDR3 loop: CASSLSSGLEAFF. Written as DNA, the CDR3 is TGTGCCAGCAGTTTATCCTCGGGACTTGAAGCTTTCTTT. The chain has TRBV27 and TRBJ1-1, with D perhaps TRBD1 (5 bases). Deletions cut 0 bases from V and 7 bases from J, with 9 bases between. The CDR3 has 13 residues. Germline assignment: CDR1 MNHEY and CDR2 SMNVEV (reference sequence).

V gene TRBV19 combines with J gene TRBJ1-2, with D unclear. The germline V and J ends were trimmed by 3 bases and 6 bases, with 11 bases remaining between them. The length of the CDR3 is 13 residues. Germline V gene data show CDR1 as LNHDA and CDR2 as SQIVND (reference sequence). The CDR3 region has the DNA TGTGCCAGTAGTATCGGAGTTTCTGATGGCTACACCTTC. Translated, it gives CASSIGVSDGYTF. Full variable domain (rest looked up from reference TRBV19 and TRBJ1-2): DGGITQSPKYLFRKEGQNVTLSCEQNLNHDAMYWYRQDPGQGLRLIYYSQIVNDFQKGDIAEGYSVSREKKESFPLTVTSAQKNPTAFYLCASSIGVSDGYTFGSGTRLTVV.

The chain is built from TRBV5-3 and TRBJ1-4; D is perhaps TRBD1 (6 bases). TRBV5-3 is an ORF; its function is uncertain. CDR3 length equals 21 residues. Trimming removed 5 bases from V and 1 base from J, with 30 bases in between. CDR3 residues: CARSSLWVGTPARLTNEKLFF. CDR3 DNA sequence: TGTGCCAGAAGTTCACTGTGGGTCGGGACACCCGCCCGATTAACTAATGAAAAACTGTTTTTT.

This chain joins TRBV6-6 and TRBJ2-7; D perhaps matches TRBD2 (5 bases). V was pared by 6 bases and J by 12 bases, with 15 bases between. CDR1 and CDR2 from the germline V gene are MNHNY and SVGAGI (reference sequence). The CDR3 loop spans 11 amino acids. The CDR3 coding sequence is TGTGCCAGCAGCTCGTTCGACGGGGTGTACTTC. The encoded protein is CASSSFDGVYF.

As DNA, the CDR3 is TGTGCCAGCAGCTTGGCCTTGGACACAAGCTCCTATAATTCACCCCTCCACTTT. As protein: CASSLALDTSSYNSPLHF. The chain has TRBV5-4 and TRBJ1-6; a weak D match, TRBD1 (5 bases). The V gene lost 0 bases and the J gene lost 0 bases, with 13 bases spanning the gap. There are 18 residues in the CDR3. Germline assignment: CDR1 SGHNT and CDR2 YYREEE (reference sequence).

This clone occurred once. The chain is built from TRBV10-2 and TRBJ2-3; no firm D call. With 3 bases removed from V and 5 bases from J, the gap between germline ends came to 12 bases. This CDR3 contains 14 residues. The germline gives CDR1 WSHSY, CDR2 SAAADI. The CDR3 loop is CASSDSVVQDTQYF. The CDR3 region has the DNA TGCGCCAGCAGTGATTCGGTGGTCCAAGATACGCAGTATTTT.

This chain uses TRBV7-9 with TRBJ2-3; D may be TRBD2 (6 bases). Germline lookup yields CDR1 SEHNR and CDR2 FQNEAQ (reference sequence). The CDR3 runs 15 residues. Trimming cost V 2 bases and J 8 bases, with 17 bases left between them. The DNA for the CDR3 is TGTGCCAGCAGCTTACCAGCGGGTACCTGGGTTACGCAGTATTTT. Its translation is CASSLPAGTWVTQYF.

The chain joins TRBV2 to TRBJ1-5; D unclear. The germline CDR1 and CDR2 sequences are SNHLY and FYNNEI. The CDR3 has 14 residues. Trimming removed 8 bases from V and 0 bases from J, with 11 bases in between. In DNA, the CDR3 is TGTGCCAGCGGCTCACCTTATAGCAATCAGCCCCAGCATTTT. Protein: CASGSPYSNQPQHF. The full variable domain, its missing parts supplied by reference TRBV2 and TRBJ1-5, is EPEVTQTPSHQVTQMGQEVILRCVPISNHLYFYWYRQILGQKVEFLVSFYNNEISEKSEIFDDQFSVERPDGSNFTLKIRSTKLEDSAMYFCASGSPYSNQPQHFGDGTRLSIL.

CDR3 bases: TGTGCCAGCAGCTCCCGGACAGGGGGCCTGGAGACCCAGTACTTC. Translating it yields CASSSRTGGLETQYF. J is TRBJ2-5 and V is TRBV7-9; 11 bases line up with TRBD1. CDR1 and CDR2 from the germline V gene are SEHNR and FQNEAQ (reference sequence). The V gene end was trimmed by 4 bases and the J gene end by 5 bases; junction bases not matched to a gene: 6. The CDR3 is made up of 15 amino acids.

The chain joins TRBV5-4 to TRBJ2-7, with 11 positions matching TRBD1. J lost 7 bases, V lost 4 bases, and 7 bases had no gene match. Germline values: CDR1 SGHNT, CDR2 YYREEE (reference sequence). The CDR3 is made up of 14 amino acids. The CDR3 region is CASSPGTGGREQYF. The DNA for the CDR3 is TGTGCCAGCAGCCCCGGGACAGGGGGTCGGGAGCAGTACTTC. Full variable domain (rest looked up from reference TRBV5-4 and TRBJ2-7): ETGVTQSPTHLIKTRGQQVTLRCSSQSGHNTVSWYQQALGQGPQFIFQYYREEENGRGNFPPRFSGLQFPNYSSELNVNALELDDSALYLCASSPGTGGREQYFGPGTRLTVT.

This sequence joins TRBV6-1 and TRBJ2-1, with 13 bases aligning to TRBD2. CDR3 size: 14 residues. J gave up 10 bases and V 3 bases, and 3 bases lay outside the gene matches. Germline CDR1 reads MNHNS; CDR2 reads SASEGT. CDR3 in amino acids: CASSEGLAGHEQFF. The CDR3 nucleotides read TGTGCCAGCAGTGAGGGACTAGCGGGGCACGAGCAGTTCTTC.

The V and J genes are TRBV6-5 and TRBJ2-7; no clear D. The CDR3 loop spans 14 amino acids. Deletions cut 5 bases from V and 3 bases from J, with 14 bases between. Germline CDR1 reads MNHEY; CDR2 reads SVGAGI. The CDR3 here is CASSPLGPSYEQYF. CDR3 coding DNA: TGTGCCAGCAGTCCACTGGGCCCGAGCTACGAGCAGTACTTC.

The rearrangement links TRBV29-1 to TRBJ2-2; D gene unclear. Trimming shortened V by 7 bases and J by 6 bases, and 15 bases separated the two germline ends. The CDR3 runs 13 residues. The germline CDR1 and CDR2 sequences are SQVTM and ANQGSEA. The CDR3 region is CSAPGPGAGELFF. Here the CDR3 DNA reads TGCAGCGCCCCGGGTCCCGGAGCCGGGGAGCTGTTTTTT.

The genes are TRBV7-2 and TRBJ2-7, with unresolved D. The CDR3 is made up of 15 amino acids. Germline V gene data show CDR1 as SGHTA and CDR2 as FQGNSA. The V and J ends lost 1 base and 0 bases respectively, with 10 bases between them. The DNA of the CDR3 is TGTGCCAGCAGCTTAGAGTGGAGTAGCTCCTACGAGCAGTACTTC. Its translation: CASSLEWSSSYEQYF.

The gene calls are TRBV27 and TRBJ2-1, with 8 bases identical to TRBD2. This CDR3 spans 15 amino acids. V lost 7 bases to trimming and J lost 0 bases; unmatched junction nucleotides: 5. Germline CDR1 reads MNHEY; CDR2 reads SMNVEV (reference sequence). The CDR3 nucleotides read TGTGCCAGCACAATCGGGGGGGCCTCCTACAATGAGCAGTTCTTC. Translating gives CASTIGGASYNEQFF.

J is TRBJ2-1 and V is TRBV6-4; 10 positions agree with TRBD2. J gave up 7 bases and V 2 bases, and 8 bases lay outside the gene matches. Germline loops: CDR1 MRHNA, CDR2 SNTAGT. The CDR3 is 16 residues long. The CDR3 coding sequence is TGTGCCAGCAGTGACCAAGCGGGGGGGCTTAGTAATGAGCAGTTCTTC. This sequence encodes CASSDQAGGLSNEQFF.

The rearrangement uses TRBV7-8 and TRBJ2-7; the match to TRBD1 covers 9 bases. CDR1 and CDR2 from the germline V gene are SGHVS and FQNEAQ. With 5 bases clipped from V and 1 base from J, the junction kept 9 bases outside the gene matches. There are 16 residues in the CDR3. CDR3 bases: TGTGCCAGCAGCACAAAGACAGGGGGGCAATCCTACGAGCAGTACTTC. Translation gives CASSTKTGGQSYEQYF.

The V gene is TRBV5-1, the J gene TRBJ1-2, with 11 bases aligning to TRBD1. CDR3 size: 14 residues. Germline CDR1 is SGHRS and CDR2 is YFSETQ. With V trimmed by 5 bases and J by 3 bases, 3 bases remained unmatched. CDR3 coding DNA: TGCGCCAGCAGAGGACAGGGGGCGTACTATGGCTACACCTTC. This sequence encodes CASRGQGAYYGYTF.

The CDR3 DNA reads TGTGCCAGCAGCTATACAGGAGATGGCTACACCTTC. It encodes CASSYTGDGYTF. The chain has TRBV27 and TRBJ1-2; possible D gene TRBD1, 5 bases. V gave up 6 bases and J gave up 6 bases, with 11 bases separating them. The CDR3 consists of 12 residues. Germline V lookup: CDR1 MNHEY, CDR2 SMNVEV (reference sequence).

The chain is built from TRBV11-1 and TRBJ1-2, with TRBD1 identical over 9 bases. This CDR3 has 14 amino acids. Germline CDR1 is SGHAT and CDR2 is FQDESV (reference sequence). With 5 bases clipped from V and 8 bases from J, the junction kept 9 bases outside the gene matches. The DNA for the CDR3 is TGTGCCAGCAGCCCTTGGACAGGGGAAGGCGGCTACACCTTC. It codes for CASSPWTGEGGYTF.

In this sample, this clone turned up many times. V and J are TRBV27 and TRBJ2-7; 7 bases are a match to TRBD1. This CDR3 spans 12 amino acids. Losses at the gene ends were 4 bases for V and 6 bases for J; bases not matched to a gene: 3. Per germline, CDR1 MNHEY and CDR2 SMNVEV (reference sequence). CDR3 nucleotides: TGTGCCAGCAGTTATACAGGGGCCGAGCAGTACTTC. Protein: CASSYTGAEQYF.

This sequence joins TRBV4-2 and TRBJ1-4; 7 positions match TRBD1. The CDR3 runs 16 residues. J lost 4 bases, V lost 4 bases, and 9 bases had no gene match. Germline V gives CDR1 LGHNA, CDR2 YNFKEQ. The CDR3 DNA is TGTGCCAGCAGCCGAGGAGACAGGGTGGGTAATGAAAAACTGTTTTTT. It encodes CASSRGDRVGNEKLFF.

The chain carries TRBV5-1 and TRBJ2-3; TRBD2 matches 8 bases. Germline lookup yields CDR1 SGHRS and CDR2 YFSETQ. V lost 6 bases and J lost 6; bases outside the gene matches: 12. The CDR3 consists of 15 residues. The CDR3 protein is CASTPWRGVEDTQYF. Here the CDR3 DNA reads TGCGCCAGCACCCCGTGGCGGGGGGTAGAGGATACGCAGTATTTT.

The rearrangement joins TRBV19 to TRBJ1-1; a possible D gene is TRBD1 (5 bases). This CDR3 is 14 amino acids long. V was shortened by 2 bases and J by 4 bases, with 11 bases between the two germline ends. Germline V CDR1 and CDR2: LNHDA, SQIVND (reference sequence). The DNA for the CDR3 is TGTGCCAGTAGTATACAGGGTTCCGGCACTGAAGCTTTCTTT. It specifies CASSIQGSGTEAFF.

The chain recombines TRBV27 with TRBJ2-1, with 9 positions matching TRBD1. Trimming took 6 bases from V and 3 from J; bases not matched to a gene: 15. CDR3 length: 18 amino acids. Germline V gives CDR1 MNHEY, CDR2 SMNVEV (reference sequence). In DNA form, the CDR3 reads TGTGCCAGCAGCCCCCTAACCGGGACAGGGTTTTTCTACAATGAGCAGTTCTTC. Translated, it gives CASSPLTGTGFFYNEQFF.

The chain links TRBV5-1 to TRBJ1-4, with 7 bases fitting TRBD1. The CDR3 spans 15 residues. After removal of 0 bases from V and 5 bases from J, the junction contained 4 bases not matched to a gene. Germline assignment: CDR1 SGHRS and CDR2 YFSETQ. The CDR3 reads CASSLGDSSNEKLFF. In DNA form, the CDR3 reads TGCGCCAGCAGCTTGGGGGACAGCTCGAATGAAAAACTGTTTTTT.

V gene TRBV11-3 combines with J gene TRBJ2-7; TRBD1 might be the D (5 bases). CDR1 and CDR2 (germline): SGHNT, YENEEA. V dropped 1 base and J dropped 5 bases, with 12 bases sitting between them. This CDR3 contains 14 residues. CDR3 coding DNA: TGTGCCAGCAGCTTAGGCAGGGCCGGCCACGAGCAGTACTTC. Its protein product is CASSLGRAGHEQYF.

This chain connects TRBV6-6 to TRBJ2-7; 7 bases align to TRBD1. V trimming: 5 bases; J trimming: 2 bases; junction bases outside the gene matches: 3. Looked up from germline, CDR1 is MNHNY and CDR2 is SVGAGI (reference sequence). The CDR3 consists of 13 residues. The DNA of the CDR3 is TGTGCCAGCAGTAGACAGGGACCCTACGAGCAGTACTTC. As protein: CASSRQGPYEQYF.

This chain joins TRBV25-1 and TRBJ2-7, with no clear D. V was trimmed by 5 bases and J by 3 bases, leaving 8 bases between them. CDR1 MGHDK and CDR2 SYGVNS come from the germline V gene. The CDR3 is 12 amino acids. The CDR3 protein is CASSQGDYEQYF. CDR3 bases: TGTGCCAGCAGTCAAGGAGACTACGAGCAGTACTTC.